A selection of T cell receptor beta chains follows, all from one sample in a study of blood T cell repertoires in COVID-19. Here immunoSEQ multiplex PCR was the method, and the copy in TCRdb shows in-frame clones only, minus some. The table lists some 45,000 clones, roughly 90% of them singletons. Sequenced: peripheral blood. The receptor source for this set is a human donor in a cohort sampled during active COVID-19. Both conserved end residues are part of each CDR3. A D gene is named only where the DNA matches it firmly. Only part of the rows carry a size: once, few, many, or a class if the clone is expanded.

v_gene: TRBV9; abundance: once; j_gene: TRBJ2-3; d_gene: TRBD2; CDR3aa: CASSATSGGRDTQYF; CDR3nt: TGTGCCAGCAGCGCCACTAGCGGTGGTAGGGATACGCAGTATTTT
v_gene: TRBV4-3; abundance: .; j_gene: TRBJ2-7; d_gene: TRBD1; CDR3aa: CASSHSGTGETYEQYF; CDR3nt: TGCGCCAGCAGCCACTCCGGGACAGGGGAAACCTACGAGCAGTACTTC
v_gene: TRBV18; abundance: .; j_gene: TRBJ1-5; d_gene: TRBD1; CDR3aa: CASASGQLVQPQHF; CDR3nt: TGTGCCAGCGCATCGGGACAGCTAGTACAGCCCCAGCATTTT
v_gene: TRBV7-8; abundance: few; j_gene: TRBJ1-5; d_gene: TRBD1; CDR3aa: CASSLAGTGGNQPQHF; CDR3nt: TGTGCCAGCAGCTTAGCCGGGACAGGGGGCAATCAGCCCCAGCATTTT
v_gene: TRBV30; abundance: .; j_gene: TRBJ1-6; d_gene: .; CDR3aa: CAGTRGTRLGPLHF; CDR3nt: TGTGCCGGGACTAGGGGTACCCGTCTCGGGCCCCTCCACTTT
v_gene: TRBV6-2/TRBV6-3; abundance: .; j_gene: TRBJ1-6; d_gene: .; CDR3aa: CASSYGGSSYNSPLHF; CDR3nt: TGTGCCAGCAGTTACGGGGGCAGCTCCTATAATTCACCCCTCCACTTT
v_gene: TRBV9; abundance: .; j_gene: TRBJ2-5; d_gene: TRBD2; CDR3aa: CASSVGTSGVKTQYF; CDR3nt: TGTGCCAGCAGCGTAGGGACTAGCGGGGTAAAGACCCAGTACTTC
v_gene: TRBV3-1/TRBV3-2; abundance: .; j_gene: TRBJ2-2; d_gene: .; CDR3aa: CASSQAHPGLGNGELFF; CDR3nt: TGTGCCAGCAGCCAAGCTCACCCGGGACTTGGTAACGGGGAGCTGTTTTTT
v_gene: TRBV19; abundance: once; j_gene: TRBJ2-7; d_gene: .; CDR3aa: CASSINEFGVQQYF; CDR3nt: TGTGCCAGTAGTATCAATGAGTTCGGGGTGCAGCAGTACTTC
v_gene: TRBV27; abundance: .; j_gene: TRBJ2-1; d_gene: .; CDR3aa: CASSFGYNEQFF; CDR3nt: TGTGCCAGCAGTTTCGGTTACAATGAGCAGTTCTTC
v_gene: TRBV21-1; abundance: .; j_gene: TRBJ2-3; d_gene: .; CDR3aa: CASSNTGTSGGTDTQYF; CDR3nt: TGTGCCAGCAGCAACACCGGGACTAGCGGGGGCACAGATACGCAGTATTTT
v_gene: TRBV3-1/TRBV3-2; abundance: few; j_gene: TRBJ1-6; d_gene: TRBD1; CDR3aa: CASSRTAGTGVTPLHF; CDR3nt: TGTGCCAGCAGCCGGACGGCCGGGACAGGGGTGACACCCCTCCACTTT
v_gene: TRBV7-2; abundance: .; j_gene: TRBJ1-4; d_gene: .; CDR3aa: CASSPSREEQGKLFF; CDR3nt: TGTGCCAGCAGCCCCTCCAGGGAGGAGCAGGGAAAACTGTTTTTT
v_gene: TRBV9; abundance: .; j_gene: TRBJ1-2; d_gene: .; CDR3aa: CASSVEQGTSGYTF; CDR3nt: TGTGCCAGCAGCGTAGAACAGGGAACTAGTGGCTACACCTTC
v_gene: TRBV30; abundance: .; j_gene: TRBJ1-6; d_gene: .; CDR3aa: CAWGSRGRGYNSPLHF; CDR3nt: TGTGCCTGGGGTTCACGGGGGAGGGGGTATAATTCACCCCTCCACTTT
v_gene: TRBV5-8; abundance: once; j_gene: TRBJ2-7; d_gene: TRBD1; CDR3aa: CASTPWDRGPYEQYF; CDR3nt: TGTGCCAGCACTCCATGGGACAGGGGCCCCTACGAGCAGTACTTC
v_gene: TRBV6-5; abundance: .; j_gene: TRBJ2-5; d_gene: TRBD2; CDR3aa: CASSPPGRGDETQYF; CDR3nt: TGTGCCAGCAGTCCTCCAGGGCGGGGGGATGAGACCCAGTACTTC
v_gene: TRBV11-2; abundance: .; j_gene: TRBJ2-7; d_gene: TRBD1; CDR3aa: CASSSRQGATDEQYF; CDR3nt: TGTGCCAGCAGCTCCCGACAGGGGGCGACAGACGAGCAGTACTTC
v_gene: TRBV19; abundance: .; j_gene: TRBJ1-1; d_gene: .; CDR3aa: CASDPTGMNTEAFF; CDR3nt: TGTGCCAGTGACCCCACAGGGATGAACACTGAAGCTTTCTTT
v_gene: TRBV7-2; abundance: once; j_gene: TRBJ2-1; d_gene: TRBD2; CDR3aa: CASSLEVSGGNEQFF; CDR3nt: TGTGCCAGCAGCTTAGAAGTTAGCGGGGGCAATGAGCAGTTCTTC
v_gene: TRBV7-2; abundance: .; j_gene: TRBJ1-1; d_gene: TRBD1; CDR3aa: CASRPPGTASIPNTEAFF; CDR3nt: TGTGCCAGCAGACCTCCAGGGACAGCCTCTATTCCGAACACTGAAGCTTTCTTT
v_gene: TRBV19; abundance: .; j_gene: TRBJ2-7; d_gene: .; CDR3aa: CASRGMGRSYEQYF; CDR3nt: TGTGCCAGTAGGGGAATGGGGAGGTCCTACGAGCAGTACTTC
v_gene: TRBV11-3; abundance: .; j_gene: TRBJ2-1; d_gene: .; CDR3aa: CASSPYYEQFF; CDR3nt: TGTGCCAGCAGCCCCTATTATGAGCAGTTCTTC
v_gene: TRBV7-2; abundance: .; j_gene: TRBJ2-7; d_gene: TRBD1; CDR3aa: CASSSGTGDFYEQYF; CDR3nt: TGTGCCAGCAGCTCCGGGACAGGGGATTTCTACGAGCAGTACTTC
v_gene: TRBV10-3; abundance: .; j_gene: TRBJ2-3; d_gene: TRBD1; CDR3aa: CAITPGQGGTDTQYF; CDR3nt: TGTGCCATCACACCGGGACAGGGGGGCACAGATACGCAGTATTTT
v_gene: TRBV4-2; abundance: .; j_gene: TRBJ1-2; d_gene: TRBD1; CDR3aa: CASSQDRRDSYGYTF; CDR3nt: TGTGCCAGCAGCCAAGATCGACGGGACAGCTATGGCTACACCTTC
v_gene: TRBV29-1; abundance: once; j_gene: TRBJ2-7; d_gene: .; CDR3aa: CSVEDGQDEQYF; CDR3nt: TGCAGCGTTGAAGATGGGCAGGACGAGCAGTACTTC
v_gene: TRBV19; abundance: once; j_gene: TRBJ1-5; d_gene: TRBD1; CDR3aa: CASIAQGINQPQHF; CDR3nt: TGTGCCAGTATTGCACAGGGGATCAATCAGCCCCAGCATTTT
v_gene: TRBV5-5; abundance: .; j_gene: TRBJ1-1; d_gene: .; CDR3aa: CASSLKGETEAFF; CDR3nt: TGTGCCAGCAGCCTCAAGGGGGAGACTGAAGCTTTCTTT
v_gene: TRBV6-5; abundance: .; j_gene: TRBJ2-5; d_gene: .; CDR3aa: CASSYRTVSTETQYF; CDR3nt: TGTGCCAGCAGTTACCGGACAGTCTCCACGGAGACCCAGTACTTC
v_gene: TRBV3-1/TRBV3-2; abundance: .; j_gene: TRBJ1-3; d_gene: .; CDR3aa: CASSPPGGWGNTIYF; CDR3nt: TGTGCCAGCAGCCCCCCGGGGGGTTGGGGAAACACCATATATTTT
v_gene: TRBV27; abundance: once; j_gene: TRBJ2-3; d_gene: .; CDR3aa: CASSFGGALSTDTQYF; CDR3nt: TGTGCCAGCAGCTTCGGCGGGGCGCTTAGCACAGATACGCAGTATTTT
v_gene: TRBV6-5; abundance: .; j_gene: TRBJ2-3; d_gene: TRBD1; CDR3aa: CASSLLTGNTDTQYF; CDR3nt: TGTGCCAGCAGCTTATTGACAGGGAACACAGATACGCAGTATTTT
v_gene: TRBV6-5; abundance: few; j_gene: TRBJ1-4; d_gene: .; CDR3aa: CASRAQPSNEKLFF; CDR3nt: TGTGCCAGCAGGGCACAGCCGTCAAATGAAAAACTGTTTTTT
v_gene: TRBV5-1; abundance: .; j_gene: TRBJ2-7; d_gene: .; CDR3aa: CASSRGRGTEDLYEQYF; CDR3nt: TGCGCCAGCAGCCGCGGCCGGGGGACAGAGGACCTCTACGAGCAGTACTTC
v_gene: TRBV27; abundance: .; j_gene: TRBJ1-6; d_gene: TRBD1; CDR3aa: CASRPGQSNSPLHF; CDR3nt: TGTGCCAGCAGGCCGGGACAGAGTAATTCACCCCTCCACTTT
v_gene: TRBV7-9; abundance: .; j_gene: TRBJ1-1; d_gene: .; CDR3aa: CASSLRRIEAFF; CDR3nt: TGTGCCAGCAGCTTACGGCGGATTGAAGCTTTCTTT
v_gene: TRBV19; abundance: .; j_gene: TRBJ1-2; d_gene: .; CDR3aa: CASNGLRYGYTF; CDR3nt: TGTGCCAGTAATGGGCTTCGCTATGGCTACACCTTC
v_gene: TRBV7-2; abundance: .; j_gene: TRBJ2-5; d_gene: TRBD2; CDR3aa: CASSLKGGGVLSWTQYF; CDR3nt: TGTGCCAGCAGCTTAAAAGGCGGGGGGGTACTGAGTTGGACCCAGTACTTC
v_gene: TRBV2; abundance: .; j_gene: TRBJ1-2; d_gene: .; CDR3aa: CASSDPGYPAF; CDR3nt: TGTGCCAGCAGTGACCCAGGGTATCCTGCCTTC
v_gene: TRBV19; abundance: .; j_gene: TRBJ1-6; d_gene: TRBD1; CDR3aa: CASSPTRQGHLSPLHF; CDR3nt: TGTGCCAGTAGTCCGACCCGACAGGGCCATCTTTCACCCCTCCACTTT
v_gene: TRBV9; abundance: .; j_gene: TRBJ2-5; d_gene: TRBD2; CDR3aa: CASSVGAGGFETQYF; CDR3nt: TGTGCCAGCAGCGTAGGAGCGGGGGGGTTCGAGACCCAGTACTTC
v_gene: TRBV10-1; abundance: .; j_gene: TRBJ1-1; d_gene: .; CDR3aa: CASSDQGLKAFF; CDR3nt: TGCGCCAGCAGTGACCAGGGGTTGAAGGCTTTCTTT
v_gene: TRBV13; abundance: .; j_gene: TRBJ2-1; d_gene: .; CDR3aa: CASSLSITHNEQFF; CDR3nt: TGTGCCAGCAGCCTATCTATAACCCACAATGAGCAGTTCTTC
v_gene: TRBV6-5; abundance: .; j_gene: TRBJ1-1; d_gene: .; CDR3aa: CASSYPGNTEAFF; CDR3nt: TGTGCCAGCAGTTACCCCGGGAACACTGAAGCTTTCTTT
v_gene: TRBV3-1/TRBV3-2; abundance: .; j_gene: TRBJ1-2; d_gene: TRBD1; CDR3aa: CASSQYPYIQGDSGYTF; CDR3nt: TGTGCCAGCAGCCAATACCCATATATACAGGGGGACTCTGGCTACACCTTC